This T cell receptor beta chain was observed in a study of cytomegalovirus exposure and HLA in healthy donors. The study, taken as a whole, reports: The study flagged approximately 180 TCR beta chains as cytomegalovirus-associated. Most of the CMV-associated TCR beta chains (in a later analysis) appeared to be HLA-restricted.

Donors were ostensibly healthy at sampling, although undocumented immune exposures were probable. 13 Jbeta primers and 60 Vbeta primers were used for the PCR. Profiling relied on immunoSEQ multiplex PCR, and the TCRdb table lists in-frame clones only, not all of them. The data show 220,000 or so clones, more than 60% seen once. Note on this clone: The antigen is undetermined. An end of the junction differs from the germline gene, which may be a read error.

CDR1 is SGDLS, CDR2 YYNGEE, per germline. The CDR3 extends over 15 amino acids. The chain uses TRBV9 and TRBJ2-7; 14 nucleotides align to TRBD2. Sequenced: PBMCs. This receptor was taken from a man aged 45-65 years in good health and CMV-seronegative. Here the CDR3 DNA reads TGTGCCAGCGGCGTGGGACTAGCGGGGGCCTACGAGCAGTACTTC. Translation gives CASGVGLAGAYEQYF.